The 18 T cell receptor beta chains in this list originate from one sample, sequenced in a study of technical replicates of blood from a handful of donors. Sequencing used immunoSEQ multiplex PCR; TCRdb keeps in-frame clones, though not all of them. The sample lists tens of thousands of clones; around 97% were seen once. The specimen sequenced was T cells isolated from PBMCs. Receptors were obtained from a human donor in good health.

This chain links TRBV5-4 with TRBJ1-1, with D unresolved. Germline-derived CDR1 and CDR2 are SGHNT and YYREEE (reference sequence). With 5 bases removed from V and 7 bases from J, the gap between germline ends came to 21 bases. CDR3 length equals 15 residues. CDR3 sequence reads: CASRIDVEALSEAFF. CDR3 bases: TGTGCCAGCAGAATCGATGTGGAGGCGCTGAGTGAAGCTTTCTTT. The full variable domain, with the rest looked up from reference TRBV5-4 and TRBJ1-1, is ETGVTQSPTHLIKTRGQQVTLRCSSQSGHNTVSWYQQALGQGPQFIFQYYREEENGRGNFPPRFSGLQFPNYSSELNVNALELDDSALYLCASRIDVEALSEAFFGQGTRLTVV.

This chain uses TRBV7-6 with TRBJ2-5, with a possible D match to TRBD1 (5 bases). The CDR3 extends over 15 amino acids. The V gene's germline CDR1 is SGHVS and CDR2 FNYEAQ. Trimming pared 5 bases from V and 5 bases from J, leaving 18 bases between. CDR3 protein: CASSRPAGSGETQYF. Written as DNA, the CDR3 is TGTGCCAGCAGCAGACCGGCAGGGTCAGGGGAGACCCAGTACTTC.

This clone has just one count. The V and J genes are TRBV4-3 and TRBJ2-1, with no clear D. V was clipped by 1 base and J by 0 bases, with 7 bases between them. Germline lookup yields CDR1 LGHNA and CDR2 YSLEER. CDR3 length: 15 residues. CDR3 DNA sequence: TGCGCCAGCAGCCAAGGTCCGGGCTCCTACAATGAGCAGTTCTTC. Encoded protein: CASSQGPGSYNEQFF.

This chain joins TRBV9 and TRBJ1-5; D may be TRBD1 (5 bases). This CDR3 is built from 15 residues. The germline V gene encodes CDR1 SGDLS and CDR2 YYNGEE. The V end lost 3 bases, the J end lost 5 bases, and 15 bases lay between the germline ends. For the CDR3, the DNA is TGTGCCAGCAGCGATTCCGGGGGGGTTTATCAGCCCCAGCATTTT. Translating gives CASSDSGGVYQPQHF.

The V call is TRBV6-5, the J call TRBJ2-1, with 7 bases that match TRBD2. Germline V CDR1 and CDR2: MNHEY, SVGAGI. V shed 3 bases and J 4 bases; nucleotides not matched to a gene: 6. This CDR3 has 15 amino acids. The CDR3 region has the DNA TGTGCCAGCAGTTATCGGACTAGTGCTTACAATGAGCAGTTCTTC. It specifies CASSYRTSAYNEQFF.

V gene TRBV10-3 combines with J gene TRBJ1-5; D gene unclear. Germline CDR1 and CDR2: ENHRY and SYGVKD. The CDR3 has 13 amino acids. Trimming pared 3 bases from V and 5 bases from J, leaving 8 bases between. The CDR3 here is CAISDRGHQPQHF. For the CDR3, the DNA is TGTGCCATCAGTGACAGAGGGCATCAGCCCCAGCATTTT.

J is TRBJ2-3 and V is TRBV15, with TRBD1 identical over 9 bases. Germline lookup yields CDR1 LNHNV and CDR2 YYDKDF (reference sequence). The CDR3 spans 15 residues. V lost 2 bases to trimming and J lost 2 bases; unmatched junction nucleotides: 2. The CDR3 nucleotides are TGTGCCACCAGCAGACGGGACAGGGTCACAGATACGCAGTATTTT. Amino acid sequence: CATSRRDRVTDTQYF.

The chain employs TRBV7-4 and TRBJ2-2; the match to TRBD1 covers 9 bases. The CDR3 runs to 17 residues. Germline trimming cut 5 bases from V and 4 bases from J; bases unmatched to any gene: 11. CDR1 is SGHVT, CDR2 SQSDAQ, per germline. The CDR3 here is CASSHWGQGMGTGELFF. CDR3 bases: TGTGCCAGCAGCCACTGGGGACAGGGTATGGGCACCGGGGAGCTGTTTTTT. Using reference TRBV7-4 and TRBJ2-2 for the parts outside the CDR3, the full variable domain is GAGVSQSPRYKVAKRGRDVALRCDSISGHVTLYWYRQTLGQGSEVLTYSQSDAQRDKSGRPSGRFSAERPERSVSTLKIQRTEQGDSAVYLCASSHWGQGMGTGELFFGEGSRLTVL.

The V gene is TRBV9, the J gene TRBJ2-7, with a weak D call TRBD2 (6 bases). V was cut by 4 bases and J by 7 bases, with 15 bases left in between. The germline V gene has CDR1 SGDLS and CDR2 YYNGEE. CDR3 length: 13 amino acids. The CDR3 nucleotides read TGTGCCAGCAGCCCGCGGGGTAAGCCAGAGCAGTACTTC. Its protein product is CASSPRGKPEQYF.

The genes are TRBV28 and TRBJ2-7; maybe TRBD1 (5 bases). CDR3 size: 12 residues. V shed 3 bases and J shed 2 bases, with 5 bases lying between them. CDR1 MDHEN and CDR2 SYDVKM come from the germline V gene. DNA for the CDR3: TGTGCCAGCAGTTTGACAGCCTACGAGCAGTACTTC. Its translation is CASSLTAYEQYF.

The gene calls are TRBV19 and TRBJ1-4; no firm D call. This CDR3 has 16 amino acids. V was trimmed by 4 bases and J by 4 bases, leaving 16 bases between them. Germline CDR1 LNHDA, CDR2 SQIVND (reference sequence). The CDR3 spells CASSRRAGTDNEKLFF. The CDR3 DNA sequence: TGTGCCAGTAGTAGGAGGGCGGGCACGGATAATGAAAAACTGTTTTTT.

The chain uses TRBV19 and TRBJ2-1; D possibly corresponds to TRBD1 (6 bases). Trimming removed 5 bases at V and 3 bases at J, with 17 bases between. CDR1 and CDR2 from the germline V gene are LNHDA and SQIVND (reference sequence). This CDR3 is built from 16 residues. CDR3 sequence: CASSSYQLGGYNEQFF. In DNA form, the CDR3 reads TGTGCCAGTAGTTCCTACCAGTTAGGGGGCTACAATGAGCAGTTCTTC. The full variable domain, its missing parts supplied by reference TRBV19 and TRBJ2-1, is DGGITQSPKYLFRKEGQNVTLSCEQNLNHDAMYWYRQDPGQGLRLIYYSQIVNDFQKGDIAEGYSVSREKKESFPLTVTSAQKNPTAFYLCASSSYQLGGYNEQFFGPGTRLTVL.

The chain joins TRBV5-1 to TRBJ2-7; D is possibly TRBD2 (5 bases). The V gene lost 1 base and the J gene lost 5 bases, with 10 bases spanning the gap. The CDR3 consists of 13 residues. CDR1 and CDR2 from the germline V gene are SGHRS and YFSETQ. The CDR3 region has the DNA TGCGCCAGCAGCTTGCCTAGCCTCAACGAGCAGTACTTC. Residues: CASSLPSLNEQYF.

The DNA for the CDR3 is TGTGCCAGCAGCGTAGGGACAGGGTCGAACACCGGGGAGCTGTTTTTT. It codes for CASSVGTGSNTGELFF. The V gene is TRBV9, the J gene TRBJ2-2, with 8 bases that match TRBD1. The CDR3 runs 16 residues. The J segment lost 0 bases and the V segment lost 0 bases, leaving 1 base of the junction unmatched. The V gene's germline CDR1 is SGDLS and CDR2 YYNGEE.

The chain links TRBV7-2 to TRBJ2-1; D is ambiguous. Looked up from germline, CDR1 is SGHTA and CDR2 is FQGNSA. The CDR3 runs to 15 residues. V lost 3 bases and J 8 bases, leaving 17 bases between the germline ends. The DNA of the CDR3 is TGTGCCAGCAGCTTGGTGGCAGCAGGATGGGATGAGCAGTTCTTC. Protein: CASSLVAAGWDEQFF. Full variable domain (outside the CDR3, taken from reference TRBV7-2 and TRBJ2-1): GAGVSQSPSNKVTEKGKDVELRCDPISGHTALYWYRQSLGQGLEFLIYFQGNSAPDKSGLPSDRFSAERTGGSVSTLTIQRTQQEDSAVYLCASSLVAAGWDEQFFGPGTRLTVL.

The rearrangement links TRBV7-9 to TRBJ1-1; 7 bases line up with TRBD1. With V trimmed by 8 bases and J by 3 bases, 6 bases remained unmatched. The germline CDR1 and CDR2 sequences are SEHNR and FQNEAQ (reference sequence). This CDR3 is 13 amino acids long. The CDR3: CASWRGRDTEAFF. The DNA for the CDR3 is TGTGCCAGCTGGAGGGGGCGGGACACTGAAGCTTTCTTT.

This chain uses TRBV27 with TRBJ1-5; D perhaps matches TRBD1 (6 bases). Germline V CDR1 and CDR2: MNHEY, SMNVEV (reference sequence). The CDR3 has 14 amino acids. V lost 4 bases and J 4 bases, leaving 11 bases between the germline ends. CDR3 DNA: TGTGCCAGCAGTTCCCAGGGGAAGAATCAGCCCCAGCATTTT. Translating gives CASSSQGKNQPQHF.

This rearrangement joins TRBV21-1 to TRBJ1-1; the table gives TRBD1 as D, unverified against the DNA. TRBV21-1 is deemed a pseudogene. The CDR3 runs to 15 residues. Here the CDR3 DNA reads TGTGCCAGCAGCATAAACAGGGGGCTGAACACTGAAGCTTTCTTT. This translates into CASSINRGLNTEAFF.